These 6 T cell receptor beta chains were sequenced from one sample in a study of blood T cells in healthy people across ages (dated by TCRdb to 2013 to 2016). Libraries came from 5' RACE. A second PCR of roughly 6 to 12 cycles was performed with a sample-barcoded 5' primer and a J-beta primer mix. The raw public data were reprocessed by TCRdb itself: fastp quality trimming at Q25, MiXCR clonotype calling, in-frame beta chains only. One record per CDR3 amino acid sequence lists the most common genes and DNA. The sample includes roughly 1.9 million distinct CDR3 sequences, with roughly two fifths observed a single time. Roughly 23% of the sample belongs to the ten largest clones. The sample comprised blood. These receptors originate from a human donor in good health.

This rearrangement joins TRBV10-3 to TRBJ2-1, with D uncertain. Trimming pared 11 bases from V and 2 bases from J, leaving 13 bases between. Germline CDR1 and CDR2: ENHRY and SYGVKD. The CDR3 sequence is 13 residues long. The CDR3 is CAVSSLPYNEQFF. CDR3 DNA sequence: TGTGCCGTTAGTAGCCTACCCTACAATGAGCAGTTCTTC.

The V gene is TRBV13, the J gene TRBJ2-7; D is possibly TRBD2 (6 bases). V lost 5 bases and J lost 2, with 13 bases in between. Germline CDR1 and CDR2: PRHDT and FYEKMQ (reference sequence). The CDR3 loop spans 14 amino acids. The CDR3 is CASSLTEGTYEQYF. In DNA, the CDR3 is TGTGCCAGCAGCCTCACGGAGGGCACCTACGAGCAGTACTTC.

The table lists this clonotype with a few counts. The chain carries TRBV29-1 and TRBJ2-3; D is unresolved. The germline CDR1 and CDR2 sequences are SQVTM and ANQGSEA. V was shortened by 7 bases and J by 4 bases, with 9 bases between the two germline ends. The CDR3 spans 11 residues. DNA of the CDR3: TGCAGCGGAGGTTCGGCAGATACGCAGTATTTT. This gives the protein CSGGSADTQYF.

This clonotype was picked up one time. The chain employs TRBV27 and TRBJ2-5, with D perhaps TRBD2 (7 bases). V gave up 5 bases and J gave up 11 bases, with 21 bases separating them. Germline CDR1 and CDR2: MNHEY and SMNVEV (reference sequence). The CDR3 has 14 residues. The chain's CDR3 is CASSRDTGGYGQYF. The CDR3 nucleotides read TGTGCCAGCAGTAGGGACACCGGGGGGTACGGGCAGTACTTC.

This clonotype turned up a few times. The V and J genes are TRBV6-5 and TRBJ2-2; weak D call: TRBD1 (6 bases). This CDR3 contains 13 residues. V gave up 0 bases and J gave up 7 bases, with 6 bases separating them. CDR1 MNHEY and CDR2 SVGAGI come from the germline V gene. This CDR3 is CASSYSTGGELFF. The CDR3 coding sequence is TGTGCCAGCAGTTACTCGACAGGCGGGGAGCTGTTTTTT.

The chain is built from TRBV28 and TRBJ1-1; a weak D match, TRBD1 (5 bases). CDR3 length: 15 residues. Deletions cut 3 bases from V and 5 bases from J, with 16 bases between. The germline gives CDR1 MDHEN, CDR2 SYDVKM. Here the CDR3 reads CASSLNSGGRTEAFF. In DNA form, the CDR3 reads TGTGCCAGCAGTTTGAATTCGGGGGGGAGGACTGAAGCTTTCTTT. Full variable domain (rest looked up from reference TRBV28 and TRBJ1-1): DVKVTQSSRYLVKRTGEKVFLECVQDMDHENMFWYRQDPGLGLRLIYFSYDVKMKEKGDIPEGYSVSREKKERFSLILESASTNQTSMYLCASSLNSGGRTEAFFGQGTRLTVV.